The 16 T cell receptor beta chains given below trace back to one sample, sequenced in a study of T cells after yellow fever vaccination. TCRdb reprocessed the 5' RACE reads via MiXCR and lists one record per CDR3 protein. The table shows under 500,000 distinct CDR3 sequences, with 18% occurring only once. The sequences come from PBMCs, collected before the yellow fever booster vaccination. Receptors originate from a man younger than 30 who received the YFV17D yellow fever vaccine.

The sample holds a few counts of this clonotype. The chain links TRBV5-1 to TRBJ2-5, with a possible D match to TRBD2 (6 bases). Germline CDR1 SGHRS, CDR2 YFSETQ. This CDR3 is built from 12 residues. V lost 5 bases and J lost 5, with 10 bases in between. The CDR3 nucleotides read TGCGCCAGCAGGCCGGAGGGGGAGACCCAGTACTTC. It codes for CASRPEGETQYF.

The V gene is TRBV5-6, the J gene TRBJ2-5; D is unresolved. The germline V gene has CDR1 SGHDT and CDR2 YYEEEE. V was trimmed by 0 bases and J by 5 bases, leaving 8 bases between them. The CDR3 spans 13 residues. CDR3 protein: CASSLVGMETQYF. CDR3 coding DNA: TGTGCCAGCAGCTTGGTGGGCATGGAGACCCAGTACTTC. Variable domain in full (rest from reference TRBV5-6 and TRBJ2-5): DAGVTQSPTHLIKTRGQQVTLRCSPKSGHDTVSWYQQALGQGPQFIFQYYEEEERQRGNFPDRFSGHQFPNYSSELNVNALLLGDSALYLCASSLVGMETQYFGPGTRLLVL.

The gene calls are TRBV5-1 and TRBJ2-3; 11 nucleotides match TRBD2. The CDR3 runs 15 residues. Germline CDR1 is SGHRS and CDR2 is YFSETQ. V dropped 5 bases and J dropped 8; count of bases not matched to a gene: 10. The CDR3 region has the DNA TGCGCCAGCAGTGCACTAGCGGGGGTCCCGAGTACGCAGTATTTT. As protein: CASSALAGVPSTQYF.

The sample holds a few counts of this clonotype. The chain combines TRBV7-6 with TRBJ2-2; D might be TRBD2 (5 bases). The germline gives CDR1 SGHVS, CDR2 FNYEAQ. This CDR3 is 15 amino acids long. The V and J ends lost 3 bases and 6 bases respectively, with 14 bases between them. This CDR3 is CASSLSRGMSGELFF. The CDR3, as DNA: TGTGCCAGCAGCTTGTCCCGGGGTATGTCCGGGGAGCTGTTTTTT.

CDR3 bases: TGCGCCAGCAGCGGGGGGACAGGGGGCTATAATGAGCAGTTCTTC. Encoded protein: CASSGGTGGYNEQFF. This chain joins TRBV5-1 and TRBJ2-1; 12 nucleotides line up with TRBD1. The CDR3 runs 15 residues. V lost 4 bases, J lost 7 bases, and 6 bases stayed unmatched. The germline gives CDR1 SGHRS, CDR2 YFSETQ.

This clonotype was observed a few times. The rearrangement joins TRBV12-3 or TRBV12-4 to TRBJ2-7; tentatively, D is TRBD1 or TRBD2 (5 bases each). The CDR3 has 16 residues. Trimming cost V 5 bases and J 0 bases, with 17 bases left between them. CDR3 amino acids: CASSPHSSGASYEQYF. In DNA form, the CDR3 reads TGTGCCAGCAGTCCCCACTCGTCCGGGGCCTCCTACGAGCAGTACTTC.

The rearrangement joins TRBV5-1 to TRBJ2-3; TRBD1 might be the D (6 bases). This CDR3 is built from 15 residues. CDR1 SGHRS and CDR2 YFSETQ come from the germline V gene. Trimming pared 0 bases from V and 4 bases from J, leaving 12 bases between. CDR3 DNA sequence: TGCGCCAGCAGCTTGGCCGATGGGGGCTCAGATACGCAGTATTTT. It yields the protein CASSLADGGSDTQYF.

In this sample, this clonotype turned up a few times. For the CDR3, the DNA is TGTGCCAGCAGCTTAGGGCCGGAGGCACACAATGAGCAGTTCTTC. Residues: CASSLGPEAHNEQFF. The chain is built from TRBV7-2 and TRBJ2-1, with a possible D match to TRBD2 (5 bases). V lost 1 base to trimming and J lost 5 bases, with 12 bases between them. Germline CDR1 SGHTA, CDR2 FQGNSA. This CDR3 region has 15 residues.

Regarding this clonotype: It may be a read error: a sequence one base away is much more abundant. The V gene is TRBV24-1, the J gene TRBJ1-1, with D unclear. V dropped 3 bases and J dropped 4 bases, with 14 bases sitting between them. CDR1 KGHDR and CDR2 SFDVKD come from the germline V gene. There are 15 residues in the CDR3. The CDR3 spells CATSDSLVAATEAFF. For the CDR3, the DNA is TGTGCCACCAGTGATAGTCTGGTGGCGGCCACTGAAGCTTTCTTT.

This clonotype has at least ten counts. The chain combines TRBV2 with TRBJ2-1, with D possibly being TRBD1 (5 bases). Germline values: CDR1 SNHLY, CDR2 FYNNEI. The V end was cut by 2 bases, the J end by 5 bases, with 13 bases between. The CDR3 sequence is 15 residues long. As DNA, the CDR3 is TGTGCCAGCAGTGAATACCGACAGTTAAACAATGAGCAGTTCTTC. This translates into CASSEYRQLNNEQFF.

This clonotype was observed a handful of times. The chain has TRBV7-2 and TRBJ2-1; D remains ambiguous. Germline CDR1 SGHTA, CDR2 FQGNSA. Trimming stripped 6 bases from V and 2 bases from J, with 14 bases between. The CDR3 spans 15 residues. CDR3 in amino acids: CASSPGVMTYNEQFF. The CDR3 DNA reads TGTGCCAGCAGTCCCGGCGTCATGACCTACAATGAGCAGTTCTTC. The whole variable domain, remainder taken from reference TRBV7-2 and TRBJ2-1, is GAGVSQSPSNKVTEKGKDVELRCDPISGHTALYWYRQSLGQGLEFLIYFQGNSAPDKSGLPSDRFSAERTGGSVSTLTIQRTQQEDSAVYLCASSPGVMTYNEQFFGPGTRLTVL.

This clonotype was recorded a few times. The genes are TRBV29-1 and TRBJ1-1; 9 bases fit TRBD1. Germline trimming cut 7 bases from V and 2 bases from J; bases unmatched to any gene: 5. In germline, CDR1 is SQVTM, CDR2 ANQGSEA. The CDR3 spans 13 residues. For the CDR3, the DNA is TGCAGCGCCCTGACAGGGGGAAACACTGAAGCTTTCTTT. This encodes CSALTGGNTEAFF.

This clonotype appeared a few times. The chain uses TRBV5-1 and TRBJ1-2, with D perhaps matching TRBD1 (5 bases). Between the trimmed V and J ends, which lost 1 base and 9 bases, there was a span of 13 bases. The CDR3 has 13 amino acids. Germline CDR1 SGHRS, CDR2 YFSETQ. The CDR3 loop is CASSLYAGIRYTF. The CDR3 coding sequence is TGCGCCAGCAGCTTGTACGCAGGGATTCGCTACACCTTC.

This clonotype was observed a handful of times. This chain uses TRBV5-1 with TRBJ1-5; D remains unclear. This CDR3 is built from 14 residues. Germline CDR1 is SGHRS and CDR2 is YFSETQ. V was trimmed by 0 bases and J by 9 bases, leaving 13 bases between them. The DNA for the CDR3 is TGCGCCAGCAGCTTGGCCAGTGGTGGACTGCCCCAGCATTTT. Its translation is CASSLASGGLPQHF. Supplemented by reference TRBV5-1 and TRBJ1-5, the full variable domain reads KAGVTQTPRYLIKTRGQQVTLSCSPISGHRSVSWYQQTPGQGLQFLFEYFSETQRNKGNFPGRFSGRQFSNSRSEMNVSTLELGDSALYLCASSLASGGLPQHFGDGTRLSIL.

The rearrangement uses TRBV4-2 and TRBJ2-3; 9 bases line up with TRBD2. Germline CDR1 is LGHNA and CDR2 is YNFKEQ. This CDR3 is built from 16 residues. With 1 base clipped from V and 2 bases from J, the junction kept 4 bases outside the gene matches. The CDR3: CASSQGLAGLTDTQYF. The CDR3 coding sequence is TGTGCCAGCAGCCAAGGGCTAGCGGGGCTCACAGATACGCAGTATTTT.

The J gene is TRBJ2-2, the V gene TRBV6-6; D uncertain. With 0 bases removed from V and 3 bases from J, the gap between germline ends came to 8 bases. The CDR3 totals 15 residues. CDR1 and CDR2 (germline): MNHNY, SVGAGI (reference sequence). The CDR3, as DNA: TGTGCCAGCAGTTACTCGTCCAGGTACACCGGGGAGCTGTTTTTT. Translation: CASSYSSRYTGELFF.